This entry is about one T cell receptor beta chain. The table came from immunoSEQ multiplex PCR; TCRdb's copy has only in-frame clones and leaves some out. Among roughly 200,000 clones listed, around 88% were seen once. The data were taken from a study of blood T cell repertoires in COVID-19. Study information: Samples taken during acute and convalescent COVID-19 were collected in the United States, Italy and Spain.

Germline V gives CDR1 MGHRA, CDR2 YSYEKL. This CDR3 contains 18 residues. V shed 1 base and J 2 bases; nucleotides not matched to a gene: 11. Participants came from roughly 23 US areas, aged about 18 to 89 years. In assigning cohorts, the study relied on participant-reported clinical history. Within 2 weeks of study entry, exposed participants had contacted a PCR-confirmed or clinician-diagnosed COVID-19 case. The sequenced sample consisted of PBMCs or T cells enriched from blood (not recorded which). This sequence was found in a woman in her twenties or thirties who had been exposed to COVID-19. The chain links TRBV4-1 to TRBJ2-7, with 10 bases aligning to TRBD1. CDR3 sequence (DNA): TGCGCCAGCAGCCAAGCGAGGGGACAGGGGATACCTCCCTACGAGCAGTACTTC. This codes for CASSQARGQGIPPYEQYF.